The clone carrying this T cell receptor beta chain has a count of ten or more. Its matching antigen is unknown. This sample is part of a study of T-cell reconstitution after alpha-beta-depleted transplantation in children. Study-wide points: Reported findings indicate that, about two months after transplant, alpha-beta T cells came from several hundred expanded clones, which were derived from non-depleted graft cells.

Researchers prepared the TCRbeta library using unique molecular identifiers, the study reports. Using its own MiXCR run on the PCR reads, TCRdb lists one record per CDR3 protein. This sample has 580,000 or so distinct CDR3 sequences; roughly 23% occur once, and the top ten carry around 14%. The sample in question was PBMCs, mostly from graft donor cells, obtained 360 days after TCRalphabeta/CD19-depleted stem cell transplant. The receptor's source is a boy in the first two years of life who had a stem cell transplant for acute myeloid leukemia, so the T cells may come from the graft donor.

CDR3 sequence reads: CASSSGQGSLAQHF. The CDR3, as DNA: TGTGCCAGCAGTTCAGGACAGGGATCTTTAGCCCAGCATTTT. This chain connects TRBV27 to TRBJ1-5; 8 bases align to TRBD1. CDR3 size: 14 residues. Germline loops: CDR1 MNHEY, CDR2 SMNVEV (reference sequence). With 4 bases clipped from V and 11 bases from J, the junction kept 10 bases outside the gene matches.